The 9 T cell receptor beta chains below come from one sample, sequenced in a study of blood T cell repertoires in COVID-19. Method: immunoSEQ multiplex PCR; TCRdb's copy keeps in-frame clones and lacks some. The sample has about 150,000 clones, 85% to 90% seen once. The sequenced material came from peripheral blood. The receptor set was obtained from a woman at least 80 years old with COVID-19, enrolled during active disease.

This clone was seen only once. The J gene is TRBJ1-1, the V gene TRBV7-9, with D hard to call. This CDR3 has 14 amino acids. Trimming cost V 4 bases and J 1 base, with 10 bases left between them. The germline gives CDR1 SEHNR, CDR2 FQNEAQ (reference sequence). The CDR3, as DNA: TGTGCCAGCAGCTCCGGGGTGGGGAACACTGAAGCTTTCTTT. This gives the protein CASSSGVGNTEAFF.

The rearrangement links TRBV19 to TRBJ2-3, with D hard to call. V lost 7 bases and J 0 bases, leaving 14 bases between the germline ends. The CDR3 loop spans 15 amino acids. Germline CDR1 is LNHDA and CDR2 is SQIVND (reference sequence). The CDR3 spells CASTERPRSTDTQYF. In DNA, the CDR3 is TGTGCCAGTACGGAACGGCCTAGAAGCACAGATACGCAGTATTTT.

The chain joins TRBV19 to TRBJ2-2; 7 bases agree with TRBD1. The CDR3 covers 13 residues. V trimming: 5 bases; J trimming: 7 bases; junction bases outside the gene matches: 4. Germline loops: CDR1 LNHDA, CDR2 SQIVND (reference sequence). CDR3 protein: CASSPGQVGELFF. CDR3 nucleotides: TGTGCCAGTAGTCCTGGACAGGTCGGGGAGCTGTTTTTT.

The chain couples TRBV5-8 to TRBJ2-7; 10 nucleotides line up with TRBD1. Trimming at V came to 2 bases and at J to 3 bases, leaving 5 bases not matched to a gene. Germline V CDR1 and CDR2: SGHTS, YDEGEE. The CDR3 length is 15 residues. As DNA, the CDR3 is TGTGCCAGCAGCTTACCGGGACAGGGGTACTACGAGCAGTACTTC. It is translated as CASSLPGQGYYEQYF. The complete variable domain, with remaining parts taken from reference TRBV5-8 and TRBJ2-7, reads EAGVTQSPTHLIKTRGQQATLRCSPISGHTSVYWYQQALGLGLQFLLWYDEGEERNRGNFPPRFSGRQFPNYSSELNVNALELEDSALYLCASSLPGQGYYEQYFGPGTRLTVT.

The chain combines TRBV19 with TRBJ2-3; D possibly corresponds to TRBD1 (6 bases). The V gene lost 3 bases and the J gene lost 2 bases, with 9 bases spanning the gap. The CDR3 runs to 14 residues. Germline CDR1 and CDR2: LNHDA and SQIVND (reference sequence). CDR3 amino acids: CASSIQGITDTQYF. The DNA of the CDR3 is TGTGCCAGTAGTATCCAGGGGATCACAGATACGCAGTATTTT.

The chain couples TRBV12-5 to TRBJ2-2, with TRBD1 identical over 8 bases. With V trimmed by 0 bases and J by 5 bases, 8 bases remained unmatched. The CDR3 sequence is 17 residues long. Per germline, CDR1 LGHNT and CDR2 FRNRAP. CDR3 sequence: CASGLVQGGLGTGELFF. In nucleotides, the CDR3 is TGTGCTAGTGGTTTGGTACAGGGGGGACTGGGAACCGGGGAGCTGTTTTTT. Full variable domain (outside the CDR3, taken from reference TRBV12-5 and TRBJ2-2): DARVTQTPRHKVTEMGQEVTMRCQPILGHNTVFWYRQTMMQGLELLAYFRNRAPLDDSGMPKDRFSAEMPDATLATLKIQPSEPRDSAVYFCASGLVQGGLGTGELFFGEGSRLTVL.

The J gene is TRBJ2-7, the V gene TRBV7-3; D unresolved. Germline-derived CDR1 and CDR2 are SGHTA and FQGTGA. V was shortened by 2 bases and J by 6 bases, with 11 bases between the two germline ends. The CDR3 has 13 residues. The CDR3 here is CASSLVGSSEQYF. CDR3 sequence (DNA): TGTGCCAGCAGCTTAGTGGGCAGCTCCGAGCAGTACTTC.

The genes are TRBV5-4 and TRBJ2-5; 10 nucleotides match TRBD2. The germline CDR1 and CDR2 sequences are SGHNT and YYREEE (reference sequence). V gave up 4 bases and J gave up 0 bases; unmatched junction bases: 6. This CDR3 is 16 amino acids long. As DNA, the CDR3 is TGTGCCAGCAGCACCAGACTAGCGGGTTACCAAGAGACCCAGTACTTC. Translation gives CASSTRLAGYQETQYF.

The chain couples TRBV6-6 to TRBJ1-1, with D unclear. V was clipped by 5 bases and J by 0 bases, with 7 bases between them. The CDR3 extends over 13 amino acids. CDR1 is MNHNY, CDR2 SVGAGI, per germline (reference sequence). CDR3 sequence (DNA): TGTGCCAGCAGTCCACAGATGAACACTGAAGCTTTCTTT. This gives the protein CASSPQMNTEAFF.